These 13 T cell receptor beta chains came from one sample sequenced in a study of control samples from healthy donors and cancer patients. Clones were read by immunoSEQ multiplex PCR, and TCRdb kept only the in-frame ones, dropping some. Of 120,000 or so clones listed, 85% to 90% are singletons. The sample was blood. All receptors derive from a man between 25 and 39 years old in good health.

This clone came up once. The rearrangement uses TRBV6-2 or TRBV6-3 and TRBJ1-2; D is unresolved. The CDR3 is 14 amino acids. Trimming shortened V by 4 bases and J by 3 bases, and 12 bases separated the two germline ends. CDR1 and CDR2 from the germline V gene are MNHEY and SVGEGT. The CDR3 loop is CASSLGGSDYGYTF. The CDR3 DNA reads TGTGCCAGCAGTTTAGGCGGGAGTGACTATGGCTACACCTTC.

The chain uses TRBV10-3 and TRBJ2-6, with a weak D call TRBD1 (5 bases). CDR3 length: 15 amino acids. Germline lookup yields CDR1 ENHRY and CDR2 SYGVKD. V shed 4 bases and J shed 3 bases, with 10 bases lying between them. CDR3 protein: CAISAGRDGANVLTF. In DNA, the CDR3 is TGTGCCATCAGTGCGGGCAGGGATGGGGCCAACGTCCTGACTTTC.

The sample holds one count of this clone. The V and J genes are TRBV6-1 and TRBJ2-3; weak D call: TRBD2 (7 bases). This CDR3 region has 17 residues. The V and J ends lost 2 bases and 4 bases respectively, with 19 bases between them. Per the germline V gene, CDR1 is MNHNS and CDR2 is SASEGT. The CDR3 sequence: CASSETGQGRVSDTQYF. CDR3 coding DNA: TGTGCCAGCAGTGAAACGGGGCAGGGGAGGGTGTCAGATACGCAGTATTTT.

This clone has just one count. The chain employs TRBV30 and TRBJ2-7; D gene ambiguous. V shed 3 bases and J shed 4 bases, with 7 bases lying between them. In germline, CDR1 is GTSNPN, CDR2 SVGIG (reference sequence). This CDR3 region has 11 residues. The CDR3 DNA reads TGTGCCTGGAGAAAAGGGTACGAGCAGTACGTC. This gives the protein CAWRKGYEQYV.

The table lists this clone with a few counts. The CDR3 loop reads CAWNQGRARGYTF. As DNA, the CDR3 is TGTGCCTGGAATCAGGGTAGGGCTCGCGGCTACACCTTC. The V and J genes are TRBV30 and TRBJ1-2, with D possibly TRBD1 on 5 matching bases. Germline CDR1 reads GTSNPN; CDR2 reads SVGIG (reference sequence). V lost 4 bases and J 8 bases, leaving 17 bases between the germline ends. The CDR3 has 13 amino acids.

The rearrangement links TRBV18 to TRBJ1-1; D possibly corresponds to TRBD1 (5 bases). The germline V and J ends were trimmed by 8 bases and 1 base, with 23 bases remaining between them. This CDR3 contains 17 residues. Germline CDR1 is KGHSH and CDR2 is LQKENI. This CDR3 reads CASLARSGGAGNTEAFF. CDR3 sequence (DNA): TGTGCCAGCCTCGCTCGCTCCGGAGGGGCGGGGAACACTGAAGCTTTCTTT.

The rearrangement joins TRBV2 to TRBJ2-4, with D uncertain. Germline V CDR1 and CDR2: SNHLY, FYNNEI. The CDR3 totals 11 residues. Trimming pared 10 bases from V and 0 bases from J, leaving 4 bases between. CDR3 loop: CATTAKNIQYF. CDR3 nucleotides: TGTGCCACTACAGCCAAAAACATTCAGTACTTC.

The sample holds one count of this clone. The V and J genes are TRBV27 and TRBJ1-1; no firm D call. This CDR3 is built from 13 residues. Trimming took off 5 bases at V and 1 base at J, with 8 bases between the two ends. Looked up from germline, CDR1 is MNHEY and CDR2 is SMNVEV (reference sequence). The CDR3 sequence is CASSPERNTEAFF. CDR3 DNA: TGTGCCAGCAGTCCCGAGAGGAACACTGAAGCTTTCTTT.

The chain uses TRBV2 and TRBJ2-7; 8 positions agree with TRBD2. Germline-derived CDR1 and CDR2 are SNHLY and FYNNEI. V lost 4 bases and J lost 6; bases outside the gene matches: 8. This CDR3 is built from 14 residues. The CDR3 DNA is TGTGCCAGCAGTGTCCGGGGGGGCCGCTCCGAGCAGTACTTC. This translates into CASSVRGGRSEQYF.

The chain uses TRBV6-1 and TRBJ2-2; D is undetermined. Per the germline V gene, CDR1 is MNHNS and CDR2 is SASEGT. This CDR3 spans 13 amino acids. V was clipped by 3 bases and J by 4 bases, with 6 bases between them. The CDR3 reads CASSDLGTGELFF. The CDR3 coding sequence is TGTGCCAGCAGTGACCTAGGCACCGGGGAGCTGTTTTTT.

V is TRBV6-5 and J is TRBJ2-7; 7 nucleotides align to TRBD1. CDR3 length: 14 residues. The J segment lost 2 bases and the V segment lost 5 bases, leaving 6 bases of the junction unmatched. CDR1 and CDR2 (germline): MNHEY, SVGAGI. As DNA, the CDR3 is TGTGCCAGCAGTCCCTGGGACAGAACCTACGAGCAGTACTTC. Translation gives CASSPWDRTYEQYF.

This chain connects TRBV11-3 to TRBJ1-5, with D unresolved. There are 14 residues in the CDR3. CDR1 is SGHNT, CDR2 YENEEA, per germline. The V end was cut by 1 base, the J end by 3 bases, with 7 bases between. CDR3: CASSLGGPNQPQHF. Here the CDR3 DNA reads TGTGCCAGCAGCTTAGGAGGCCCCAATCAGCCCCAGCATTTT.

In its sample, this clone was seen a few times. This chain uses TRBV30 with TRBJ1-3; D uncertain. This CDR3 contains 13 residues. V shed 0 bases and J shed 3 bases, with 6 bases lying between them. Germline V CDR1 and CDR2: GTSNPN, SVGIG (reference sequence). The CDR3 reads CAWSVTGGNTIYF. For the CDR3, the DNA is TGTGCCTGGAGTGTAACGGGTGGAAACACCATATATTTT.